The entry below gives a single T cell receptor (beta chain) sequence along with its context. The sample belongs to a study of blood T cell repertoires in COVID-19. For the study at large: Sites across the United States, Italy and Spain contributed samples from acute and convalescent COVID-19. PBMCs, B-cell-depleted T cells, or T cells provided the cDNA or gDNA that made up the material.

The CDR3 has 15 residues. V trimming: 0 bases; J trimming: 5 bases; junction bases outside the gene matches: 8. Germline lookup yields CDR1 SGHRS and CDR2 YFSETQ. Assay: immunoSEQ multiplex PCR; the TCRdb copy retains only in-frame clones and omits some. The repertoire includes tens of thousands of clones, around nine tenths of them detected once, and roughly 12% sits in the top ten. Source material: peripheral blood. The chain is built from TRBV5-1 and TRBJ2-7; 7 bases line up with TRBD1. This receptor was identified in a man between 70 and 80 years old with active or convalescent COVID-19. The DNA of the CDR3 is TGCGCCAGCAGCTTGGTGACAGGGAAGGGCCACGAGCAGTACTTC. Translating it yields CASSLVTGKGHEQYF.